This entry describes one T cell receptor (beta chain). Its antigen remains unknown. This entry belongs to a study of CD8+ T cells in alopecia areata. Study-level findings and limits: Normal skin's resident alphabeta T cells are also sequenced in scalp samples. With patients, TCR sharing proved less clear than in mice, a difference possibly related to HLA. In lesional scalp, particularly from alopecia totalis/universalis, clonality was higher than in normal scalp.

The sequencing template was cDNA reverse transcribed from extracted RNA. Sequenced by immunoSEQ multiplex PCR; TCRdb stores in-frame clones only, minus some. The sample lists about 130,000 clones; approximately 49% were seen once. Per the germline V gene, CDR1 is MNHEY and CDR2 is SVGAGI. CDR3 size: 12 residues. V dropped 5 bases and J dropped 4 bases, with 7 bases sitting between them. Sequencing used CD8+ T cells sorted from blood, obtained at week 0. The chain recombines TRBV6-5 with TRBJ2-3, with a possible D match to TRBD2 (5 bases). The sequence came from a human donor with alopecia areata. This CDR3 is CASSDGADTQYF. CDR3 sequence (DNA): TGTGCCAGCAGTGACGGGGCAGATACGCAGTATTTT.